This TCR beta chain was sequenced in a study of cytomegalovirus exposure and HLA in healthy donors. The CDR3 has 15 amino acids. Trimming took 5 bases from V and 2 from J, leaving 16 bases between them. The germline V gene encodes CDR1 SGHRS and CDR2 YFSETQ. TCRdb's table, derived via immunoSEQ multiplex PCR, lists solely in-frame clones and lacks some. The sample carries a few hundred thousand clones, about 90% recorded once. As regards this clone: The antigen is not known.

General study points: According to reports, the classifier identified cytomegalovirus status with high specificity and sensitivity. For most TCR sequences rarity was the rule, although some public TCRs occurred in many donors. A list of about 180 TCR beta chains associated with cytomegalovirus was given.

The V and J genes are TRBV5-1 and TRBJ2-5; perhaps TRBD2 as D (6 bases). The sequence was obtained from a man between 18 and 35 years old in good health and CMV-seropositive. Sequencing was done on a sample of PBMCs. CDR3 sequence reads: CASRLGMGGQETQYF. The CDR3 DNA sequence: TGCGCCAGCAGACTTGGGATGGGGGGACAAGAGACCCAGTACTTC.